The next 29 T cell receptor beta chains were all read from a single sample in a study of T cell changes during pregnancy in multiple sclerosis. The table came from immunoSEQ multiplex PCR; TCRdb's copy has only in-frame clones and leaves some out. Of around 71,000 clones listed, under 95% are singletons. The specimen comprised peripheral blood, sampled after pregnancy. The receptors come from a female donor with multiple sclerosis, enrolled in a pregnancy study.

The chain joins TRBV6-1 to TRBJ1-5; no clear D gene. The CDR3 has 13 residues. From germline, CDR1 is MNHNS and CDR2 SASEGT. Trimming left V 8 bases short and J 0 bases short, with 8 bases between. The CDR3 sequence: CASQVYSNQPQHF. The CDR3 bases are TGTGCCAGCCAGGTTTATAGCAATCAGCCCCAGCATTTT.

The chain links TRBV11-3 to TRBJ2-1; D unresolved. Deletions cut 5 bases from V and 2 bases from J, with 13 bases between. This CDR3 contains 15 residues. CDR1 is SGHNT, CDR2 YENEEA, per germline. The CDR3 DNA is TGTGCCAGCAGCGAGACCGGAGAACCCTACAATGAGCAGTTCTTC. This codes for CASSETGEPYNEQFF.

The rearrangement links TRBV27 to TRBJ2-3; 7 bases map to TRBD2. Per the germline V gene, CDR1 is MNHEY and CDR2 is SMNVEV (reference sequence). The V gene end was trimmed by 7 bases and the J gene end by 4 bases; junction bases not matched to a gene: 11. The CDR3 contains 15 residues. In DNA, the CDR3 is TGTGCCAGCATCAAAGGGAGCGGGATCGCAGATACGCAGTATTTT. The encoded protein is CASIKGSGIADTQYF.

This rearrangement joins TRBV6-1 to TRBJ2-4; D might be TRBD1 (6 bases). The germline V gene has CDR1 MNHNS and CDR2 SASEGT. The CDR3 is 19 residues long. Trimming took off 2 bases at V and 0 bases at J, with 20 bases between the two ends. CDR3 amino acids: CASSESHRVPLLAKNIQYF. For the CDR3, the DNA is TGTGCCAGCAGTGAATCCCACAGGGTCCCTTTACTAGCCAAAAACATTCAGTACTTC.

V is TRBV7-2 and J is TRBJ1-5, with D perhaps TRBD1 (6 bases). The V gene lost 5 bases and the J gene lost 2 bases, with 7 bases spanning the gap. This CDR3 region has 13 residues. Germline lookup yields CDR1 SGHTA and CDR2 FQGNSA. The CDR3 DNA is TGTGCCAGCAGCCAGGGGCGCAATCAGCCCCAGCATTTT. Translating gives CASSQGRNQPQHF. Variable domain in full (rest from reference TRBV7-2 and TRBJ1-5): GAGVSQSPSNKVTEKGKDVELRCDPISGHTALYWYRQSLGQGLEFLIYFQGNSAPDKSGLPSDRFSAERTGGSVSTLTIQRTQQEDSAVYLCASSQGRNQPQHFGDGTRLSIL.

The chain couples TRBV21-1 to TRBJ1-4. TRBV21-1 is a documented pseudogene. This CDR3 region has 14 residues. CDR3 in DNA: TGTGCCAGCAGTAAAAAAGGGACTTGGGAAAAACTGTTTTTT. Translating it yields CASSKKGTWEKLFF.

The chain employs TRBV11-2 and TRBJ2-1, with 9 bases fitting TRBD2. The trim removed 5 bases at V and 8 bases at J, leaving 10 bases unmatched. CDR3 length: 15 amino acids. Germline V gene lookup returns CDR1 SGHAT and CDR2 FQNNGV. The CDR3 loop reads CASSQIAGEADEQFF. Here the CDR3 DNA reads TGTGCCAGCAGCCAAATAGCGGGAGAGGCCGATGAGCAGTTCTTC.

This clone was detected a few times. J is TRBJ2-2 and V is TRBV10-3; 8 bases fit TRBD2. This CDR3 contains 15 residues. Germline CDR1 is ENHRY and CDR2 is SYGVKD. The V and J ends lost 8 bases and 1 base, in that order; junction bases with no gene match: 6. CDR3 in DNA: TGTGCCATCGGGCGGGAGGCCTTGAACACCGGGGAGCTGTTTTTT. Translated, it gives CAIGREALNTGELFF.

The J gene is TRBJ2-2, the V gene TRBV7-6; possibly TRBD1 for D (6 bases). CDR3 length equals 15 residues. CDR1 SGHVS and CDR2 FNYEAQ come from the germline V gene. Trimming took 5 bases from V and 0 from J, leaving 10 bases between them. The CDR3 bases are TGTGCCAGCAGCCAACAGGGCCCGAACACCGGGGAGCTGTTTTTT. It codes for CASSQQGPNTGELFF.

The V gene is TRBV5-1, the J gene TRBJ2-1; 9 bases align to TRBD1. This CDR3 is built from 14 residues. Trimming at V came to 5 bases and at J to 10 bases, leaving 10 bases not matched to a gene. CDR1 is SGHRS, CDR2 YFSETQ, per germline. The CDR3 loop is CASSSEDRGWEQFF. CDR3 bases: TGCGCCAGCAGTTCCGAGGACAGGGGATGGGAGCAGTTCTTC.

The chain recombines TRBV7-2 with TRBJ1-1, with TRBD1 as a possible D gene (5 bases). Germline V gene sequence: CDR1 SGHTA, CDR2 FQGNSA. The CDR3 is 18 amino acids. The V gene lost 1 base and the J gene lost 0 bases, with 18 bases spanning the gap. The CDR3 coding sequence is TGTGCCAGCAGCTTAGTTCGGGCAGGGCTAGGTATGAACACTGAAGCTTTCTTT. Protein: CASSLVRAGLGMNTEAFF. Drawing the rest from reference TRBV7-2 and TRBJ1-1, the complete variable domain is GAGVSQSPSNKVTEKGKDVELRCDPISGHTALYWYRQSLGQGLEFLIYFQGNSAPDKSGLPSDRFSAERTGGSVSTLTIQRTQQEDSAVYLCASSLVRAGLGMNTEAFFGQGTRLTVV.

The chain has TRBV14 and TRBJ2-7; 7 bases align to TRBD1. J lost 2 bases, V lost 6 bases, and 10 bases had no gene match. CDR3 length equals 15 residues. CDR1 is SGHDN, CDR2 FVKESK, per germline. The CDR3 nucleotides are TGTGCCAGCAGAGGGGGCTTGGGGGACGCCTACGAGCAGTACTTC. Its translation is CASRGGLGDAYEQYF.

The chain carries TRBV4-1 and TRBJ1-5; D is unclear. This CDR3 has 16 residues. Trimming took 4 bases from V and 0 from J, leaving 13 bases between them. Germline CDR1 and CDR2: MGHRA and YSYEKL. CDR3 region: CASSPRGLISNQPQHF. The CDR3 DNA reads TGCGCCAGCAGCCCAAGAGGACTGATTAGCAATCAGCCCCAGCATTTT.

CDR3 sequence: CASRPTGGLGEQYF. CDR3 coding DNA: TGTGCCAGCCGCCCAACGGGAGGATTGGGGGAGCAGTACTTC. The chain carries TRBV19 and TRBJ2-7, with 7 nucleotides matching TRBD2. V shed 9 bases and J 7 bases; nucleotides not matched to a gene: 15. CDR1 is LNHDA, CDR2 SQIVND, per germline (reference sequence). This CDR3 spans 14 amino acids.

The CDR3: CASSEYDRGLSGYTF. For the CDR3, the DNA is TGTGCCAGCAGTGAATATGACAGGGGGCTTAGTGGCTACACCTTC. This rearrangement joins TRBV6-1 to TRBJ1-2; TRBD1 agrees at 10 bases. The CDR3 contains 15 residues. Looked up from germline, CDR1 is MNHNS and CDR2 is SASEGT. The J segment lost 7 bases and the V segment lost 2 bases, leaving 7 bases of the junction unmatched.

The rearrangement links TRBV21-1 to TRBJ2-6; the table's D call of TRBD1 was not tested on the DNA. TRBV21-1 corresponds to a pseudogene. The CDR3 is 16 amino acids. The chain's CDR3 is CASSPEGESGANVLTF. Written as DNA, the CDR3 is TGTGCCAGCAGTCCAGAGGGGGAATCTGGGGCCAACGTCCTGACTTTC.

J is TRBJ1-1 and V is TRBV7-9; 11 bases are shared with TRBD1. This CDR3 has 14 residues. The V gene end was trimmed by 7 bases and the J gene end by 4 bases; junction bases not matched to a gene: 5. Germline lookup yields CDR1 SEHNR and CDR2 FQNEAQ (reference sequence). DNA for the CDR3: TGTGCCAGCAAACGGGACAGGGGGATCACTGAAGCTTTCTTT. It yields the protein CASKRDRGITEAFF.

This chain uses TRBV5-4 with TRBJ2-5, with TRBD2 matching over 12 bases. The CDR3 totals 16 residues. From germline, CDR1 is SGHNT and CDR2 YYREEE (reference sequence). V shed 4 bases and J 3 bases; nucleotides not matched to a gene: 7. This CDR3 is CASSGLAGGLEETQYF. The CDR3, as DNA: TGTGCCAGCAGCGGGCTAGCGGGAGGGCTTGAAGAGACCCAGTACTTC.

This chain uses TRBV5-1 with TRBJ1-2; tentative D call: TRBD1 (6 bases). This CDR3 is 14 amino acids long. Trimming shortened V by 2 bases and J by 6 bases, and 14 bases separated the two germline ends. Germline CDR1 reads SGHRS; CDR2 reads YFSETQ. This CDR3 is CASSFSGQGNGYTF. CDR3 DNA sequence: TGCGCCAGCAGCTTCTCGGGCCAGGGGAATGGCTACACCTTC.

The chain joins TRBV6-6 to TRBJ1-5, with TRBD1 as a possible D gene (6 bases). Trimming cost V 6 bases and J 4 bases, with 10 bases left between them. Germline V gene sequence: CDR1 MNHNY, CDR2 SVGAGI (reference sequence). The CDR3 has 13 residues. The CDR3 is CASRPQGNQPQHF. CDR3 DNA sequence: TGTGCCAGCAGGCCTCAGGGGAATCAGCCCCAGCATTTT.

The genes are TRBV27 and TRBJ2-1; maybe TRBD2 (6 bases). Trimming removed 5 bases at V and 2 bases at J, with 16 bases between. This CDR3 comprises 16 residues. Germline values: CDR1 MNHEY, CDR2 SMNVEV (reference sequence). The chain's CDR3 is CASSAGRLSAYNEQFF. The DNA for the CDR3 is TGTGCCAGCAGTGCGGGACGGCTCTCGGCCTACAATGAGCAGTTCTTC.

V usage is TRBV7-9 and J usage is TRBJ1-5, with a weak D call TRBD1 (5 bases). Germline V CDR1 and CDR2: SEHNR, FQNEAQ (reference sequence). This CDR3 contains 15 residues. V was shortened by 1 base and J by 0 bases, with 7 bases between the two germline ends. The CDR3 DNA is TGTGCCAGCAGCTTAGTAGGGGATAGCAATCAGCCCCAGCATTTT. Protein product: CASSLVGDSNQPQHF.

This chain joins TRBV7-2 and TRBJ2-7, with TRBD1 as a possible D gene (5 bases). This CDR3 contains 17 residues. CDR1 SGHTA and CDR2 FQGNSA come from the germline V gene. The V end lost 4 bases, the J end lost 7 bases, and 26 bases lay between the germline ends. The CDR3 DNA is TGTGCCAGCAGCTCATCGTGGGGCGGAAGGGCCCCTGGGGAGCAGTACTTC. Protein: CASSSSWGGRAPGEQYF.

The CDR3 here is CASSHRTVLYNEQFF. DNA for the CDR3: TGTGCCAGCAGCCATCGGACAGTCCTCTACAATGAGCAGTTCTTC. This sequence joins TRBV7-9 and TRBJ2-1, with D possibly TRBD1 on 6 matching bases. This CDR3 has 15 residues. Germline V gene data show CDR1 as SEHNR and CDR2 as FQNEAQ (reference sequence). V was shortened by 5 bases and J by 3 bases, with 14 bases between the two germline ends.

In its sample, this clone was seen a few times. V and J are TRBV18 and TRBJ1-1; 11 bases are a match to TRBD1. Germline CDR1 reads KGHSH; CDR2 reads LQKENI. The CDR3 spans 16 residues. Trimming at V came to 4 bases and at J to 7 bases, leaving 11 bases not matched to a gene. DNA for the CDR3: TGTGCCAGCTCACTCTCCGAGGGACAGGGGGATGGTGAAGCTTTCTTT. Protein sequence: CASSLSEGQGDGEAFF.

To note about this clone: A junction boundary mismatches the germline segment, possibly from a read error. This chain connects TRBV19 to TRBJ2-1; 7 positions match TRBD2. Per germline, CDR1 LNHDA and CDR2 SQIVND (reference sequence). CDR3 length: 15 residues. The CDR3 is CASRIAGSSYNEQFF. CDR3 bases: TGTGCCAGTAGGATAGCGGGTAGCTCCTACAATGAGCAGTTCTTC.

The rearrangement joins TRBV14 to TRBJ2-3; D might be TRBD2 (5 bases). V gave up 4 bases and J gave up 4 bases, with 9 bases separating them. Germline V gene data show CDR1 as SGHDN and CDR2 as FVKESK. The CDR3 has 13 amino acids. CDR3 amino acids: CASSPVGADTQYF. CDR3 sequence (DNA): TGTGCCAGCAGCCCAGTGGGAGCAGATACGCAGTATTTT.

This chain connects TRBV6-1 to TRBJ1-2; D possibly corresponds to TRBD1 (5 bases). The V end lost 5 bases, the J end lost 4 bases, and 8 bases lay between the germline ends. Germline loops: CDR1 MNHNS, CDR2 SASEGT. The CDR3 loop spans 12 amino acids. The CDR3 is CASSRDFYGYTF. The CDR3 bases are TGTGCCAGCAGTAGGGACTTCTATGGCTACACCTTC.

The gene calls are TRBV4-2 and TRBJ2-2, with D possibly matching TRBD1 (5 bases). Germline-derived CDR1 and CDR2 are LGHNA and YNFKEQ. Trimming removed 3 bases from V and 4 bases from J, with 6 bases in between. The CDR3 has 13 residues. The CDR3 protein is CASSHRATGELFF. The CDR3 nucleotides are TGTGCCAGCAGCCACAGGGCCACCGGGGAGCTGTTTTTT.